The source of this T cell receptor beta chain is a study of blood T cells in healthy people across ages. Points from the study as a whole: Naive T cell percentage showed a strong correlation with TCR beta diversity.

Germline lookup yields CDR1 SNHLY and CDR2 FYNNEI. This CDR3 comprises 14 residues. V was pared by 7 bases and J by 1 base, with 13 bases between. As regards this clonotype: Antigen unknown.

The second PCR ran roughly 6 to 11 cycles with a sample-barcoded 5' primer and J-beta primers. TCRdb re-called the 5' RACE reads with MiXCR, one entry per CDR3 protein. The repertoire holds some 900,000 distinct CDR3 sequences, 29% seen once, with roughly 17% in the top ten. The chain combines TRBV2 with TRBJ1-1; maybe TRBD1 (6 bases). The sequencing input was blood. This receptor was identified in a woman older than 75 in good health. This CDR3 reads CASTKLQGNTEAFF. The CDR3 coding sequence is TGTGCCAGCACCAAGTTACAGGGGAACACTGAAGCTTTCTTT.